These 20 T cell receptor beta chains originate from one sample sequenced in a study of neoadjuvant nivolumab and ipilimumab in lung cancer. TCRdb's table, derived via immunoSEQ multiplex PCR, lists solely in-frame clones and lacks some. The sample consists of about 20,000 clones, more than 65% of them appearing once. This specimen consisted of tumor tissue, obtained after neoadjuvant nivolumab, alone or with ipilimumab, at or shortly before surgery. The receptor source for this set is an adult with non-small cell lung cancer.

This sequence joins TRBV6-5 and TRBJ1-1, with a weak D call TRBD1 (5 bases). CDR1 is MNHEY and CDR2 is SVGAGI in the germline V gene. The CDR3 is made up of 16 amino acids. V gave up 1 base and J gave up 2 bases, with 14 bases separating them. The CDR3 sequence is CASSYLLGQGNTEAFF. CDR3 DNA: TGTGCCAGCAGTTACTTATTAGGCCAGGGTAACACTGAAGCTTTCTTT.

This chain links TRBV6-5 with TRBJ2-2; D possibly corresponds to TRBD1 (5 bases). Germline V CDR1 and CDR2: MNHEY, SVGAGI. CDR3 length: 15 amino acids. Trimming cost V 2 bases and J 1 base, with 8 bases left between them. The DNA for the CDR3 is TGTGCCAGCAGTTACAGCAGGGAGAACACCGGGGAGCTGTTTTTT. Encoded protein: CASSYSRENTGELFF.

This chain links TRBV11-2 with TRBJ2-7; weak D call: TRBD2 (5 bases). This CDR3 comprises 14 residues. The germline CDR1 and CDR2 sequences are SGHAT and FQNNGV. Trimming left V 1 base short and J 4 bases short, with 11 bases between. The CDR3 nucleotides are TGTGCCAGCAGCTTAGCCCCACTAGTGTACGAGCAGTACTTC. This encodes CASSLAPLVYEQYF.

The chain carries TRBV27 and TRBJ2-7; 8 bases fit TRBD1. The V gene end was trimmed by 6 bases and the J gene end by 1 base; junction bases not matched to a gene: 5. This CDR3 region has 14 residues. In germline, CDR1 is MNHEY, CDR2 SMNVEV (reference sequence). The CDR3, as DNA: TGTGCCAGCAGCCGGACAGGGAAGTCCTACGAGCAGTACTTC. This sequence encodes CASSRTGKSYEQYF.

This chain uses TRBV18 with TRBJ1-1; TRBD1 matches 9 bases. V lost 4 bases to trimming and J lost 2 bases; unmatched junction nucleotides: 5. Germline CDR1 and CDR2: KGHSH and LQKENI. CDR3 length equals 15 residues. Written as DNA, the CDR3 is TGTGCCAGCTCACTCGGACAGGGGAGAAACACTGAAGCTTTCTTT. Translation: CASSLGQGRNTEAFF. The full variable domain, in which reference TRBV18 and TRBJ1-1 provide the parts outside the CDR3, is NAGVMQNPRHLVRRRGQEARLRCSPMKGHSHVYWYRQLPEEGLKFMVYLQKENIIDESGMPKERFSAEFPKEGPSILRIQQVVRGDSAAYFCASSLGQGRNTEAFFGQGTRLTVV.

A remark on this clone: Being one base from a much bigger clone, this may be a read error. V is TRBV20-1 and J is TRBJ1-1, with a possible D match to TRBD1 (5 bases). This CDR3 region has 11 residues. CDR1 and CDR2 (germline): DFQATT, SNEGSKA (reference sequence). The V and J ends lost 7 bases and 0 bases respectively, with 6 bases between them. CDR3 coding DNA: TGCAGTGGAGGGGTGAACACTGAAGCTTTCTTT. Protein: CSGGVNTEAFF.

The chain links TRBV6-5 to TRBJ2-2; D gene unclear. This CDR3 is 15 amino acids long. Germline V lookup: CDR1 MNHEY, CDR2 SVGAGI. V lost 5 bases and J 6 bases, leaving 16 bases between the germline ends. The CDR3 DNA sequence: TGTGCCAGCAGTAAATCGAATGTGGCGTCCGGGGAGCTGTTTTTT. This translates into CASSKSNVASGELFF.

V gene TRBV28 combines with J gene TRBJ2-7; 10 bases line up with TRBD2. The V gene end was trimmed by 7 bases and the J gene end by 1 base; junction bases not matched to a gene: 10. Germline V gene data show CDR1 as MDHEN and CDR2 as SYDVKM. The CDR3 loop spans 16 amino acids. The CDR3, as DNA: TGTGCCAGCAAGGTGAGCGGGAGGGCCAAGTCCTACGAGCAGTACTTC. This translates into CASKVSGRAKSYEQYF.

CDR3 residues: CASLGQREEDDTGELFF. The CDR3 bases are TGTGCCAGCTTAGGGCAGCGGGAGGAGGATGACACCGGGGAGCTGTTTTTT. This chain uses TRBV9 with TRBJ2-2; TRBD2 matches at 9 bases. The CDR3 has 17 amino acids. J lost 3 bases, V lost 7 bases, and 13 bases had no gene match. Germline V lookup: CDR1 SGDLS, CDR2 YYNGEE. Looking up the rest from reference TRBV9 and TRBJ2-2 gives the full variable domain: DSGVTQTPKHLITATGQRVTLRCSPRSGDLSVYWYQQSLDQGLQFLIQYYNGEERAKGNILERFSAQQFPDLHSELNLSSLELGDSALYFCASLGQREEDDTGELFFGEGSRLTVL.

This chain uses TRBV9 with TRBJ2-2, with 7 bases identical to TRBD2. Per the germline V gene, CDR1 is SGDLS and CDR2 is YYNGEE. V shed 4 bases and J 3 bases; nucleotides not matched to a gene: 9. The CDR3 length is 16 residues. Here the CDR3 DNA reads TGTGCCAGCAGCCTTCTGGGGGGGGAGGACACCGGGGAGCTGTTTTTT. Its translation: CASSLLGGEDTGELFF.

This clone was recorded only once. V usage is TRBV7-6 and J usage is TRBJ2-5, with 9 bases aligning to TRBD1. The CDR3 is 15 amino acids. Trimming cost V 0 bases and J 5 bases; bases outside gene matches: 4. Looked up from germline, CDR1 is SGHVS and CDR2 is FNYEAQ. CDR3 amino acids: CASSLAGTGIETQYF. DNA for the CDR3: TGTGCCAGCAGCTTAGCCGGGACAGGGATCGAGACCCAGTACTTC. Full variable domain (missing parts from reference TRBV7-6 and TRBJ2-5): GAGVSQSPRYKVTKRGQDVALRCDPISGHVSLYWYRQALGQGPEFLTYFNYEAQQDKSGLPNDRFSAERPEGSISTLTIQRTEQRDSAMYRCASSLAGTGIETQYFGPGTRLLVL.

The chain uses TRBV18 and TRBJ2-5; D not certain. The ends were cut back, 3 bases at V and 2 bases at J, with 4 bases in the middle. Germline values: CDR1 KGHSH, CDR2 LQKENI. CDR3 size: 12 residues. The CDR3 DNA follows: TGTGCCAGCTCACCGGGGCAAGAGACCCAGTACTTC. Its protein is CASSPGQETQYF.

J is TRBJ2-5 and V is TRBV6-6; tentatively, D is TRBD2 (6 bases). The DNA end favors TRBJ2-7, so the J call may be wrong. CDR3 length: 15 residues. Germline V lookup: CDR1 MNHNY, CDR2 SVGAGI (reference sequence). This CDR3 reads CASSYLGGSSYEQYF. DNA for the CDR3: TGTGCCAGCAGTTACTTGGGGGGATCCTCCTACGAGCAGTACTTC.

This clone was picked up one time. V usage is TRBV7-3 and J usage is TRBJ1-1; TRBD1 is a possible D gene (6 bases). V shed 5 bases and J shed 3 bases, with 13 bases lying between them. Germline CDR1 SGHTA, CDR2 FQGTGA. The CDR3 consists of 14 residues. CDR3 sequence reads: CASSPGGAYTEAFF. Written as DNA, the CDR3 is TGTGCCAGCAGCCCGGGGGGCGCTTACACTGAAGCTTTCTTT. Looking up the rest from reference TRBV7-3 and TRBJ1-1 gives the full variable domain: GAGVSQTPSNKVTEKGKYVELRCDPISGHTALYWYRQSLGQGPEFLIYFQGTGAADDSGLPNDRFFAVRPEGSVSTLKIQRTERGDSAVYLCASSPGGAYTEAFFGQGTRLTVV.

CDR3 nucleotides: TGTGCCAGCAGTTCCCCCGGACAGAACGCCTACGAGCAGTACTTC. Amino acids: CASSSPGQNAYEQYF. This chain uses TRBV28 with TRBJ2-7, with a possible D match to TRBD1 (6 bases). The CDR3 runs to 15 residues. In germline, CDR1 is MDHEN, CDR2 SYDVKM. The germline V and J ends were trimmed by 4 bases and 2 bases, with 15 bases remaining between them.

In its sample, this clone was seen once. The chain is built from TRBV9 and TRBJ2-7, with 9 positions matching TRBD1. Trimming took 10 bases from V and 7 from J; bases not matched to a gene: 9. Germline loops: CDR1 SGDLS, CDR2 YYNGEE. This CDR3 region has 12 residues. DNA of the CDR3: TGTGCCTCTTGGGACAGGGCATGGGAGCAGTACTTC. Encoded protein: CASWDRAWEQYF.

In this sample, this clone turned up a few times. The V call is TRBV9, the J call TRBJ2-3; TRBD2 might be the D (5 bases). This CDR3 region has 14 residues. Between the trimmed V and J ends, which lost 4 bases and 8 bases, there was a span of 17 bases. Per germline, CDR1 SGDLS and CDR2 YYNGEE. CDR3 nucleotide sequence: TGTGCCAGCAGCCCCCGAAGGGAGTGGGGTACGCAGTATTTT. Protein product: CASSPRREWGTQYF. Together with reference TRBV9 and TRBJ2-3, the CDR3 gives the full variable domain: DSGVTQTPKHLITATGQRVTLRCSPRSGDLSVYWYQQSLDQGLQFLIQYYNGEERAKGNILERFSAQQFPDLHSELNLSSLELGDSALYFCASSPRREWGTQYFGPGTRLTVL.

The chain combines TRBV5-4 with TRBJ2-7, with D tentatively TRBD1 or TRBD2 (5 bases each). The CDR3 is 14 residues long. Germline V gene sequence: CDR1 SGHNT, CDR2 YYREEE (reference sequence). V lost 2 bases and J 2 bases, leaving 11 bases between the germline ends. CDR3 region: CASSLIPGPYEQYF. For the CDR3, the DNA is TGTGCCAGCAGCTTAATACCGGGACCCTACGAGCAGTACTTC.

This chain joins TRBV10-3 and TRBJ2-1; D may be TRBD1 (5 bases). Germline V lookup: CDR1 ENHRY, CDR2 SYGVKD. Trimming removed 0 bases at V and 8 bases at J, with 8 bases between. The CDR3 contains 13 residues. The CDR3 loop is CAISESGLDEQFF. The CDR3 bases are TGTGCCATCAGTGAGTCGGGGCTAGATGAGCAGTTCTTC.

The rearrangement joins TRBV25-1 to TRBJ2-1; D not certain. The CDR3 length is 11 residues. Germline V gene lookup returns CDR1 MGHDK and CDR2 SYGVNS. Trimming removed 5 bases from V and 8 bases from J, with 7 bases in between. The CDR3 nucleotides read TGTGCCAGCAGTATGTGGGATGAGCAGTTCTTC. The encoded protein is CASSMWDEQFF.